The clone carrying this T cell receptor beta chain was counted at least ten times. Its antigen is as yet unknown. This specimen belongs to a study of CD8 T cells in ankylosing spondylitis. Study-wide results and limits: Enrichment of disease-linked clones was reportedly significant in matched ankylosing spondylitis synovial fluid. As for the disease-linked clones, they showed a CD8+ phenotype and occurred at relatively low frequencies in peripheral blood. Several highly homologous variants formed a TCR beta motif that appeared characteristic of ankylosing spondylitis blood.

Quantitative molecular-barcoded 5'-RACE generated the TCR beta libraries. MiXCR, run by TCRdb on the 5' RACE reads, gives a single entry per CDR3 protein. This sample has around 88,000 distinct CDR3 sequences, with just under 9% found just once. This CDR3 is 13 amino acids long. Trimming shortened V by 3 bases and J by 4 bases, and 8 bases separated the two germline ends. Germline-derived CDR1 and CDR2 are SGHNT and YENEEA. This rearrangement joins TRBV11-3 to TRBJ2-3, with D unclear. The source is a male donor with ankylosing spondylitis or in good health (not recorded which). Sequenced input: blood, either unsorted or a sorted T cell fraction (not recorded which). The DNA of the CDR3 is TGTGCCAGCAGCTTGGGGTATCCAGATACGCAGTATTTT. Its protein is CASSLGYPDTQYF.